Shown below are 11 T cell receptor beta chains from a single sample sequenced in a study of regulatory T cells in long-lasting Graves disease. Noted time point: persistent/refractory GD, antithyroid drugs over 5 years with positive TRAb. The authors made the TCR library using RNA they extracted from PBMCs. According to the study, TCR beta libraries were built with iRepertoire HTBI primers and CDR3-region Arm-PCR. TCRdb itself ran the multiplex PCR reads through MiXCR, one entry per CDR3 protein. This repertoire shows some 420,000 distinct CDR3 sequences, about 20% found once; its top ten account for about an eighth. The source material was peripheral blood mononuclear cells (PBMCs), sampled when the disease was refractory, from a patient treated with antithyroid drugs. These receptors were obtained from a female donor with Graves disease.

This clonotype was seen only a few times. This CDR3 fails to terminate in the conserved phenylalanine or tryptophan, so it likely reflects a read error. Because the CDR3's place on the DNA is in doubt, the DNA is left out and the CDR3 is given as listed by TCRdb. This CDR3 reads CASSPPGATGAAYY. The V call is TRBV3-1, the J call TRBJ2-7; TRBD1 is the table's D call, not checked against the DNA. Germline CDR1 is LGHDT and CDR2 is YNNKEL (reference sequence). Inclusive of both ends, the CDR3 amounts to 14 amino acids.

The chain has TRBV4-2 and TRBJ1-2; 9 bases are a match to TRBD1. The V and J ends lost 4 bases and 1 base, in that order; junction bases with no gene match: 13. This CDR3 region has 18 residues. CDR1 is LGHNA, CDR2 YNFKEQ, per germline. CDR3 DNA: TGTGCCAGCAGCCGTACTCTAACGGGACAGGGCCATAACTATGGCTACACCTTC. Its protein product is CASSRTLTGQGHNYGYTF.

A word on this clonotype: This may arise from a read error, as a much more abundant clone is one base away. This chain uses TRBV7-7 with TRBJ1-4; no clear D. The length of the CDR3 is 17 residues. Germline CDR1 SSHAT, CDR2 FNYEAQ (reference sequence). CDR3 DNA sequence: TGTGCTAGCAGCTTAAGTCCGGAGCGAGCAACTAATGAAAAACTGTTTTTT. Translation gives CASSLSPERATNEKLFF.

The rearrangement links TRBV19 to TRBJ1-5, with TRBD1 identical over 7 bases. The CDR3 covers 14 residues. Germline V gene sequence: CDR1 LNHDA, CDR2 SQIVND (reference sequence). After removal of 5 bases from V and 5 bases from J, the junction contained 6 bases not matched to a gene. The CDR3 sequence: CASSRTGADQPQHF. CDR3 bases: TGTGCCAGTAGTCGAACAGGGGCCGATCAGCCCCAGCATTTT.

The count of this clonotype is one. One end of the junction is discordant with germline, which a read error may explain. This chain connects TRBV19 to TRBJ2-5, with TRBD2 matching over 7 bases. This CDR3 has 12 amino acids. CDR1 is LNHDA, CDR2 SQIVND, per germline (reference sequence). In DNA, the CDR3 is TGTGTCAGTCTGGCGGGGGACGAGACCCAGTACTTC. Protein product: CVSLAGDETQYF.

V and J are TRBV28 and TRBJ2-7; TRBD2 matches at 7 bases. The CDR3 totals 15 residues. Germline V CDR1 and CDR2: MDHEN, SYDVKM. With V trimmed by 5 bases and J by 3 bases, 10 bases remained unmatched. The CDR3 sequence is CASSQTGGHRYEQYF. The CDR3 nucleotides read TGTGCCAGCAGTCAAACGGGAGGCCATCGCTACGAGCAGTACTTC.

This chain connects TRBV6-5 to TRBJ2-2, with unresolved D. The germline CDR1 and CDR2 sequences are MNHEY and SVGAGI. The length of the CDR3 is 16 residues. The ends were cut back, 7 bases at V and 1 base at J, with 16 bases in the middle. CDR3 amino acids: CASNYSPVLNTGELFF. Here the CDR3 DNA reads TGTGCCAGCAACTACTCGCCGGTGCTGAACACCGGGGAGCTGTTTTTT.

The CDR3 nucleotides read TGTGCCAGCAGTTTGAGGGCCCTGAACACTGAAGCTTTCTTT. It encodes CASSLRALNTEAFF. This sequence joins TRBV28 and TRBJ1-1; D remains unclear. This CDR3 is built from 14 residues. V dropped 3 bases and J dropped 0 bases, with 8 bases sitting between them. Germline V lookup: CDR1 MDHEN, CDR2 SYDVKM.

The V call is TRBV7-9, the J call TRBJ1-1; D unclear. V was pared by 5 bases and J by 5 bases, with 21 bases between. Germline V gene sequence: CDR1 SEHNR, CDR2 FQNEAQ (reference sequence). The CDR3 loop spans 16 amino acids. The CDR3 loop is CASSRPGPMGGTEAFF. CDR3 DNA sequence: TGTGCCAGCAGCCGTCCCGGCCCCATGGGAGGGACTGAAGCTTTCTTT.

This clonotype was found once. This rearrangement joins TRBV7-2 to TRBJ2-1; 7 bases are shared with TRBD1. The CDR3 consists of 15 residues. CDR1 and CDR2 (germline): SGHTA, FQGNSA. The V gene end was trimmed by 7 bases and the J gene end by 2 bases; junction bases not matched to a gene: 8. DNA of the CDR3: TGTGCCAGCAACCGAGGTGACAGGGCCTACAATGAGCAGTTCTTC. It yields the protein CASNRGDRAYNEQFF.

Many counts were recorded for this clonotype. J is TRBJ1-1 and V is TRBV2, with D possibly matching TRBD1 (6 bases). CDR1 SNHLY and CDR2 FYNNEI come from the germline V gene. The CDR3 is 13 amino acids. Trimming cost V 7 bases and J 0 bases, with 9 bases left between them. This CDR3 is CASTGQMNTEAFF. CDR3 DNA: TGTGCCAGCACCGGACAGATGAACACTGAAGCTTTCTTT.